This entry lists 25 T cell receptor beta chains sequenced from one sample in a study of glioma-infiltrating T cells after dendritic cell vaccination. The method was immunoSEQ multiplex PCR; TCRdb's version includes in-frame clones alone and lacks a portion of them. The table records roughly 100,000 clones, roughly 79% of them present only once. Sequenced here: blood, sampled before dendritic cell vaccination. Receptors were obtained from a human donor with glioblastoma.

This clone was picked up one time. The chain combines TRBV9 with TRBJ1-4; TRBD1 aligns across 7 bases. This CDR3 has 15 amino acids. V was clipped by 3 bases and J by 7 bases; unmatched bases: 9. Germline CDR1 is SGDLS and CDR2 is YYNGEE. The CDR3, as DNA: TGTGCCAGCAGCGGGGGGACAGATACGCGTGAAAAACTGTTTTTT. Protein: CASSGGTDTREKLFF.

This clone was seen a handful of times. V gene TRBV19 combines with J gene TRBJ2-5; the D gene is possibly TRBD2 (5 bases). Germline CDR1 is LNHDA and CDR2 is SQIVND (reference sequence). V was pared by 3 bases and J by 5 bases, with 13 bases between. The CDR3 totals 14 residues. CDR3 nucleotide sequence: TGTGCCAGTAGTATGCCTAGCAGGCGGGAGACCCAGTACTTC. Translation: CASSMPSRRETQYF.

The rearrangement uses TRBV5-1 and TRBJ2-1; 7 bases agree with TRBD1. The CDR3 spans 15 residues. The V gene's germline CDR1 is SGHRS and CDR2 YFSETQ. The ends lost 2 bases at V and 4 bases at J; junction bases unmatched: 6. The CDR3, as DNA: TGCGCCAGCAGCTTCCGGGACAGCATATACAATGAGCAGTTCTTC. Its translation: CASSFRDSIYNEQFF.

The J gene is TRBJ2-1, the V gene TRBV4-1, with TRBD1 matching 7 bases. CDR3 length: 14 residues. The germline V gene has CDR1 MGHRA and CDR2 YSYEKL. V shed 2 bases and J 7 bases; nucleotides not matched to a gene: 5. The CDR3 protein is CASSQRARGNEQFF. The CDR3 DNA sequence: TGCGCCAGCAGCCAAAGAGCCAGGGGGAATGAGCAGTTCTTC.

The chain couples TRBV6-6 to TRBJ1-4; D gene ambiguous. V was pared by 4 bases and J by 1 base, with 10 bases between. Germline V gene data show CDR1 as MNHNY and CDR2 as SVGAGI (reference sequence). This CDR3 is built from 15 residues. CDR3 in amino acids: CASSSYAGTNEKLFF. For the CDR3, the DNA is TGTGCCAGCAGTTCCTACGCGGGAACTAATGAAAAACTGTTTTTT.

The V gene is TRBV4-1, the J gene TRBJ2-3; D gene uncertain. The CDR3 is made up of 14 amino acids. CDR1 is MGHRA and CDR2 is YSYEKL in the germline V gene. The V gene lost 7 bases and the J gene lost 2 bases, with 13 bases spanning the gap. CDR3 in amino acids: CASNHPLYTDTQYF. The CDR3 coding sequence is TGCGCCAGCAACCACCCCCTCTACACAGATACGCAGTATTTT.

V gene TRBV6-6 combines with J gene TRBJ1-1, with 9 positions matching TRBD1. The J segment lost 5 bases and the V segment lost 7 bases, leaving 8 bases of the junction unmatched. CDR3 length: 14 amino acids. Germline V lookup: CDR1 MNHNY, CDR2 SVGAGI (reference sequence). The CDR3 sequence: CASTLNRGLTEAFF. For the CDR3, the DNA is TGTGCCAGCACCTTGAACAGGGGGCTTACTGAAGCTTTCTTT.

CDR3 region: CASSVEYTDTQYF. The CDR3 DNA sequence: TGTGCCAGCAGCGTCGAGTACACAGATACGCAGTATTTT. The rearrangement uses TRBV9 and TRBJ2-3; no definite D call. The CDR3 is 13 residues long. Per germline, CDR1 SGDLS and CDR2 YYNGEE. V was trimmed by 2 bases and J by 2 bases, leaving 6 bases between them.

The chain recombines TRBV6-1 with TRBJ1-1; D call uncertain. V shed 2 bases and J shed 10 bases, with 11 bases lying between them. Germline assignment: CDR1 MNHNS and CDR2 SASEGT. CDR3 length equals 12 residues. The CDR3 sequence: CASSELAIGAFF. CDR3 bases: TGTGCCAGCAGTGAACTCGCCATCGGAGCTTTCTTT.

The V and J genes are TRBV30 and TRBJ1-3; tentative D call: TRBD1 (6 bases). The CDR3 totals 13 residues. Between the trimmed V and J ends, which lost 4 bases and 0 bases, there was a span of 7 bases. Per the germline V gene, CDR1 is GTSNPN and CDR2 is SVGIG (reference sequence). CDR3 coding DNA: TGTGCCTGGAAGGGGGACTCTGGAAACACCATATATTTT. It encodes CAWKGDSGNTIYF.

The genes are TRBV18 and TRBJ2-3; D is possibly TRBD2 (7 bases). The CDR3 totals 18 residues. The V and J ends lost 5 bases and 1 base respectively, with 22 bases between them. CDR1 and CDR2 (germline): KGHSH, LQKENI. This CDR3 is CASSAPPRGGIGTDTQYF. CDR3 bases: TGTGCCAGCTCAGCCCCGCCGAGGGGGGGCATCGGCACAGATACGCAGTATTTT.

The V and J genes are TRBV4-3 and TRBJ2-2; D uncertain. Germline CDR1 is LGHNA and CDR2 is YSLEER. V lost 1 base and J 0 bases, leaving 6 bases between the germline ends. The CDR3 extends over 15 amino acids. This CDR3 is CASSQGTTNTGELFF. In DNA form, the CDR3 reads TGCGCCAGCAGCCAAGGTACAACGAACACCGGGGAGCTGTTTTTT.

The chain joins TRBV6-5 to TRBJ2-7; 7 bases are a match to TRBD1. Germline CDR1 is MNHEY and CDR2 is SVGAGI. The J segment lost 1 base and the V segment lost 6 bases, leaving 9 bases of the junction unmatched. The CDR3 has 15 residues. The CDR3 protein is CASRPRQGLSYEQYF. CDR3 sequence (DNA): TGTGCCAGCAGACCTAGACAGGGATTATCCTACGAGCAGTACTTC.

The V gene is TRBV4-3, the J gene TRBJ1-4, with TRBD1 identical over 7 bases. The CDR3 has 15 amino acids. Unmatched junction bases numbered 6, after V lost 0 bases and J lost 8 bases. Germline V gene sequence: CDR1 LGHNA, CDR2 YSLEER. The CDR3 region is CASSQERGQGEKLFF. The CDR3, as DNA: TGCGCCAGCAGCCAAGAGAGGGGGCAAGGCGAAAAACTGTTTTTT.

For this clone: Other nucleotide sequences from this sample produce the same CDR3. This chain links TRBV7-2 with TRBJ2-1; D is undetermined. V gave up 1 base and J gave up 3 bases, with 10 bases separating them. The V gene's germline CDR1 is SGHTA and CDR2 FQGNSA. The CDR3 totals 15 residues. The CDR3 is CASSLGASRYNEQFF. The CDR3 DNA is TGTGCCAGCAGCTTAGGGGCCAGCCGCTACAATGAGCAGTTCTTC.

V and J are TRBV4-3 and TRBJ1-3, with no clear D. Trimming took off 4 bases at V and 2 bases at J, with 15 bases between the two ends. CDR1 and CDR2 from the germline V gene are LGHNA and YSLEER. This CDR3 is 16 amino acids long. The CDR3 DNA follows: TGCGCCAGCAGCCCCAGAGGTAGACCGGCTGGAAACACCATATATTTT. Translation gives CASSPRGRPAGNTIYF.

J is TRBJ2-3 and V is TRBV7-2, with TRBD2 matching 7 bases. The CDR3 sequence is 14 residues long. J gave up 2 bases and V 9 bases, and 8 bases lay outside the gene matches. Germline values: CDR1 SGHTA, CDR2 FQGNSA. DNA for the CDR3: TGTGCCAGTTCACGGGGGGTTAACACAGATACGCAGTATTTT. This translates into CASSRGVNTDTQYF.

J is TRBJ1-3 and V is TRBV6-5; D is unresolved. Looked up from germline, CDR1 is MNHEY and CDR2 is SVGAGI. Between the trimmed V and J ends, which lost 4 bases and 4 bases, there was a span of 2 bases. The CDR3 sequence is 11 residues long. The CDR3 reads CASSLGNTIYF. CDR3 bases: TGTGCCAGCAGTTTAGGAAACACCATATATTTT.

The chain couples TRBV15 to TRBJ2-7, with TRBD2 matching over 8 bases. Trimming cost V 1 base and J 5 bases; bases outside gene matches: 4. The germline V gene encodes CDR1 LNHNV and CDR2 YYDKDF (reference sequence). The length of the CDR3 is 14 residues. In DNA form, the CDR3 reads TGTGCCACCAGCAGAGGTACAGCGGGGGACGAGCAGTACTTC. Translation gives CATSRGTAGDEQYF.

The chain links TRBV9 to TRBJ2-1; TRBD2 aligns across 10 bases. The germline V gene encodes CDR1 SGDLS and CDR2 YYNGEE. The CDR3 runs 16 residues. V lost 0 bases and J lost 4; bases outside the gene matches: 4. The CDR3 DNA reads TGTGCCAGCAGCGTAGCTCTAGCGGGGGCTTACAATGAGCAGTTCTTC. Translation: CASSVALAGAYNEQFF.

This clone was counted between two and nine times. The J gene is TRBJ1-3, the V gene TRBV7-2; 8 bases are shared with TRBD1. The CDR3 covers 16 residues. Germline CDR1 reads SGHTA; CDR2 reads FQGNSA. Unmatched junction bases numbered 6, after V lost 5 bases and J lost 0 bases. CDR3 bases: TGTGCCAGCAGCATGGGACAGGTTCACTCTGGAAACACCATATATTTT. Translated: CASSMGQVHSGNTIYF.

This chain joins TRBV6-1 and TRBJ1-3; D gene unclear. CDR3 size: 15 residues. The germline gives CDR1 MNHNS, CDR2 SASEGT. V lost 4 bases and J 2 bases, leaving 12 bases between the germline ends. The CDR3 region has the DNA TGTGCCAGCAGTGTCACGTGGTCAGCTGGAAACACCATATATTTT. It yields the protein CASSVTWSAGNTIYF.

This clone was counted a single time. The J gene is TRBJ2-7, the V gene TRBV2; maybe TRBD1 (6 bases). CDR3 length: 13 residues. Between the trimmed V and J ends, which lost 6 bases and 3 bases, there was a span of 12 bases. Per the germline V gene, CDR1 is SNHLY and CDR2 is FYNNEI. The CDR3 here is CASSPDRNYEQYF. The CDR3 bases are TGTGCCAGCAGCCCCGACAGGAACTACGAGCAGTACTTC.

The V and J genes are TRBV19 and TRBJ1-3; 9 nucleotides agree with TRBD1. The germline gives CDR1 LNHDA, CDR2 SQIVND (reference sequence). With 6 bases clipped from V and 4 bases from J, the junction kept 7 bases outside the gene matches. The CDR3 totals 15 residues. CDR3 in amino acids: CASRRDRDRGNTIYF. CDR3 DNA sequence: TGTGCCAGTAGACGGGACAGGGATCGGGGAAACACCATATATTTT.

This clone was picked up a small number of times. This sequence joins TRBV11-2 and TRBJ2-3, with TRBD2 matching over 9 bases. The CDR3 covers 15 residues. The germline gives CDR1 SGHAT, CDR2 FQNNGV. With 1 base clipped from V and 6 bases from J, the junction kept 5 bases outside the gene matches. The CDR3 reads CASSLVGTSSDTQYF. The CDR3 bases are TGTGCCAGCAGCTTAGTTGGGACTAGCTCCGATACGCAGTATTTT.